This is a list of T cell receptor beta chains from one sample in a study of read filtering for tumor transcriptome and immune sequencing. MiXCR was run by TCRdb on the reads, yielding one entry per CDR3 protein. The data show 35,000 to 55,000 distinct CDR3 sequences, with 12% seen just once and about 15% held by the top ten. The sequenced sample consisted of a population of CD138-negative cells sorted from bone marrow. The receptors were sampled from a donor at least 40 years old with multiple myeloma. Both conserved end residues are part of each CDR3. Fields, in order: clone size, J gene, D gene, V gene, CDR3 protein, CDR3 DNA. A D gene is named only where the DNA matches it firmly. Size values are once, few and many counts, or a class for expanded clones, and some rows have none.

clone_size: few; j_call: TRBJ2-3; d_call: .; v_call: TRBV29-1; cdr3_aa: CSSQQGMLSTDTQYF; cdr3_nt: TGCAGCTCACAGCAGGGGATGTTAAGCACAGATACGCAGTATTTT
clone_size: few; j_call: TRBJ2-3; d_call: TRBD2; v_call: TRBV7-3; cdr3_aa: CASSRGTSGSLSTDTQYF; cdr3_nt: TGTGCCAGCAGCCGCGGGACTAGCGGGAGTCTGAGCACAGATACGCAGTATTTT
clone_size: many; j_call: TRBJ2-3; d_call: TRBD2; v_call: TRBV10-3; cdr3_aa: CAISDPGGTDTQYF; cdr3_nt: TGTGCCATCAGTGACCCGGGGGGGACAGATACGCAGTATTTT
clone_size: many; j_call: TRBJ2-5; d_call: .; v_call: TRBV25-1; cdr3_aa: CASSHLRGHETQYF; cdr3_nt: TGTGCCAGCAGTCACCTAAGGGGTCATGAGACCCAGTACTTC
clone_size: many; j_call: TRBJ2-3; d_call: TRBD2; v_call: TRBV15; cdr3_aa: CATSRGRPGTSGIALLTDTQYF; cdr3_nt: TGTGCCACCAGCAGAGGAAGACCCGGGACTAGCGGGATAGCATTGTTAACAGATACGCAGTATTTT
clone_size: many; j_call: TRBJ2-1; d_call: .; v_call: TRBV29-1; cdr3_aa: CRTSLGGEQFF; cdr3_nt: TGCAGGACCTCGTTGGGCGGTGAGCAGTTCTTC
clone_size: .; j_call: TRBJ2-7; d_call: TRBD1; v_call: TRBV6-6; cdr3_aa: CASQTGVGFEQYF; cdr3_nt: TGTGCCAGTCAAACAGGGGTCGGGTTCGAGCAGTACTTC
clone_size: many; j_call: TRBJ2-1; d_call: .; v_call: TRBV29-1; cdr3_aa: CSSPDSNNEQFF; cdr3_nt: TGCAGCAGCCCGGACAGCAACAATGAGCAGTTCTTC
clone_size: many; j_call: TRBJ2-1; d_call: TRBD2; v_call: TRBV7-3; cdr3_aa: CASSPTGAGGINEQFF; cdr3_nt: TGTGCCAGCAGCCCGACGGGGGCGGGAGGTATCAATGAGCAGTTCTTC
clone_size: many; j_call: TRBJ2-6; d_call: .; v_call: TRBV4-3; cdr3_aa: CASSQSVGLSPGANVLTF; cdr3_nt: TGCGCCAGCAGCCAGTCCGTCGGCCTATCTCCTGGGGCCAACGTCCTGACTTTC
clone_size: medium-sized; j_call: TRBJ2-1; d_call: .; v_call: TRBV20-1; cdr3_aa: CSATPQTRPTQFF; cdr3_nt: TGCAGTGCTACCCCCCAGACCCGACCGACGCAGTTCTTC
clone_size: many; j_call: TRBJ2-5; d_call: TRBD2; v_call: TRBV7-6; cdr3_aa: CASSLAGTNQETQYF; cdr3_nt: TGTGCCAGCAGCTTAGCAGGGACTAACCAAGAGACCCAGTACTTC
clone_size: many; j_call: TRBJ2-5; d_call: .; v_call: TRBV20-1; cdr3_aa: CSALPGLETQYF; cdr3_nt: TGCAGTGCCCTACCTGGGCTAGAGACCCAGTACTTC
clone_size: .; j_call: TRBJ1-5; d_call: .; v_call: TRBV18; cdr3_aa: CASSPEGDRNQPQHF; cdr3_nt: TGTGCCAGCTCACCTGAGGGGGATAGGAATCAGCCCCAGCATTTT
clone_size: many; j_call: TRBJ1-1; d_call: TRBD1; v_call: TRBV12-3/TRBV12-4; cdr3_aa: CASSSSGQGKTEAFF; cdr3_nt: TGTGCCAGCAGTTCGTCGGGACAGGGGAAAACTGAAGCTTTCTTT
clone_size: many; j_call: TRBJ1-1; d_call: TRBD1; v_call: TRBV7-9; cdr3_aa: CASSPGQGGLNTEAFF; cdr3_nt: TGTGCCAGCAGCCCGGGACAGGGGGGACTTAACACTGAAGCTTTCTTT
clone_size: many; j_call: TRBJ2-6; d_call: .; v_call: TRBV7-9; cdr3_aa: CASRDPRGPGANVLTF; cdr3_nt: TGTGCCAGCAGGGACCCCCGGGGGCCTGGGGCCAACGTCCTGACTTTC
clone_size: many; j_call: TRBJ2-7; d_call: TRBD1; v_call: TRBV4-1; cdr3_aa: CASSHEGQGSEQYF; cdr3_nt: TGCGCCAGCAGCCATGAGGGACAGGGGAGCGAGCAGTACTTC
clone_size: .; j_call: TRBJ2-7; d_call: TRBD2; v_call: TRBV7-9; cdr3_aa: CASSSRTSGSTDEHHF; cdr3_nt: TGTGCCAGCAGCTCCCGGACTAGCGGGAGTACTGACGAGCATCACTTC
clone_size: many; j_call: TRBJ2-1; d_call: .; v_call: TRBV27; cdr3_aa: CASSLDGQINEQFF; cdr3_nt: TGTGCCAGCAGTTTGGACGGACAGATCAATGAGCAGTTCTTC
clone_size: many; j_call: TRBJ2-1; d_call: TRBD2; v_call: TRBV6-1; cdr3_aa: CASRLSGRAAYEQFF; cdr3_nt: TGTGCCAGCAGACTTAGCGGGAGGGCCGCTTATGAGCAGTTCTTC
clone_size: .; j_call: TRBJ2-1; d_call: TRBD2; v_call: TRBV20-1; cdr3_aa: CSGSGGYSYNEQFF; cdr3_nt: TGCAGTGGGAGCGGGGGCTACTCCTACAATGAGCAGTTCTTC
clone_size: many; j_call: TRBJ1-1; d_call: .; v_call: TRBV5-1; cdr3_aa: CASSLLGGSMTEAFF; cdr3_nt: TGCGCCAGCAGCTTGCTCGGGGGGTCAATGACTGAAGCTTTCTTT
clone_size: many; j_call: TRBJ2-2; d_call: TRBD2; v_call: TRBV11-3; cdr3_aa: CASSLAFSGTGELFF; cdr3_nt: TGTGCCAGCAGCTTAGCTTTTAGCGGGACCGGGGAGCTGTTTTTT
clone_size: many; j_call: TRBJ2-5; d_call: .; v_call: TRBV4-2; cdr3_aa: CASSQDNGGGETQYF; cdr3_nt: TGTGCCAGCAGCCAAGATAACGGTGGTGGGGAGACCCAGTACTTC
clone_size: many; j_call: TRBJ1-1; d_call: .; v_call: TRBV7-9; cdr3_aa: CASSSRSDPEAFF; cdr3_nt: TGTGCCAGCAGCTCCAGAAGTGACCCTGAAGCTTTCTTT
clone_size: many; j_call: TRBJ2-3; d_call: .; v_call: TRBV7-2; cdr3_aa: CASSLGGTDTQYF; cdr3_nt: TGTGCCAGCAGCCTGGGCGGCACAGATACGCAGTATTTT
clone_size: .; j_call: TRBJ2-4; d_call: .; v_call: TRBV7-9; cdr3_aa: CASSLQTGLGQYF; cdr3_nt: TGTGCCAGCAGCCTCCAGACTGGGCTGGGTCAGTACTTC
clone_size: medium-sized; j_call: TRBJ2-1; d_call: TRBD2; v_call: TRBV28; cdr3_aa: CASSLSGIGNEQFF; cdr3_nt: TGTGCCAGCAGTCTTAGCGGGATTGGCAATGAGCAGTTCTTC
clone_size: many; j_call: TRBJ2-5; d_call: TRBD2; v_call: TRBV5-1; cdr3_aa: CASSRSPGGRGSPQETQYF; cdr3_nt: TGCGCCAGCAGCAGGTCCCCCGGCGGGAGAGGTTCTCCGCAAGAGACCCAGTACTTC
clone_size: many; j_call: TRBJ2-1; d_call: .; v_call: TRBV19; cdr3_aa: CASSAEGSYNEQFF; cdr3_nt: TGTGCCAGTAGTGCGGAGGGCTCCTACAATGAGCAGTTCTTC
clone_size: many; j_call: TRBJ2-7; d_call: TRBD1; v_call: TRBV7-9; cdr3_aa: CASSLIKGATSEQYF; cdr3_nt: TGTGCCAGCAGCTTAATCAAGGGGGCGACGTCTGAGCAGTACTTC
clone_size: many; j_call: TRBJ2-1; d_call: TRBD1; v_call: TRBV5-1; cdr3_aa: CASSPDRVGSYNEQFF; cdr3_nt: TGTGCCAGCAGCCCCGACAGGGTAGGGTCCTACAATGAGCAGTTCTTC
clone_size: many; j_call: TRBJ2-7; d_call: TRBD1; v_call: TRBV28; cdr3_aa: CASGTGGRDEQYF; cdr3_nt: TGTGCCAGCGGAACAGGGGGAAGGGACGAGCAGTACTTC
clone_size: many; j_call: TRBJ2-3; d_call: .; v_call: TRBV21-1; cdr3_aa: CASSKVLWRWGQGIPDTQYF; cdr3_nt: .
clone_size: many; j_call: TRBJ1-5; d_call: .; v_call: TRBV7-9; cdr3_aa: CASSLGVNRPQHF; cdr3_nt: TGTGCCAGCAGCTTAGGGGTGAATCGGCCCCAGCATTTT
clone_size: many; j_call: TRBJ2-2; d_call: .; v_call: TRBV28; cdr3_aa: CASSFSARVGSGELFF; cdr3_nt: TGTGCCAGCAGTTTCTCCGCCAGGGTTGGATCCGGGGAGCTGTTTTTT
clone_size: few; j_call: TRBJ2-7; d_call: .; v_call: TRBV4-1; cdr3_aa: CASSQRDLAAYEQYF; cdr3_nt: TGCGCCAGCAGCCAACGGGACCTAGCAGCCTACGAGCAGTACTTC
clone_size: many; j_call: TRBJ1-1; d_call: TRBD1; v_call: TRBV29-1; cdr3_aa: CSAKPGQGTEAFF; cdr3_nt: TGCAGCGCCAAGCCGGGACAGGGAACTGAAGCTTTCTTT
clone_size: few; j_call: TRBJ1-2; d_call: .; v_call: TRBV28; cdr3_aa: CASSQRTTSYGYTF; cdr3_nt: TGTGCCAGCAGTCAAAGGACTACTAGCTATGGCTACACCTTC
clone_size: many; j_call: TRBJ1-6; d_call: .; v_call: TRBV24-1; cdr3_aa: CATPTSGTADSPLHF; cdr3_nt: TGTGCCACCCCGACATCCGGGACGGCTGATTCACCCCTCCACTTT
clone_size: many; j_call: TRBJ2-2; d_call: .; v_call: TRBV6-5; cdr3_aa: CASSYRTGELFF; cdr3_nt: TGTGCCAGCAGTTATCGCACCGGGGAGCTGTTTTTT
clone_size: .; j_call: TRBJ2-5; d_call: .; v_call: TRBV20-1; cdr3_aa: CRDIKTQYF; cdr3_nt: TGCAGAGACATAAAGACCCAGTACTTC
clone_size: few; j_call: TRBJ2-1; d_call: TRBD2; v_call: TRBV7-6; cdr3_aa: CASSARLAGVVDNEQFF; cdr3_nt: TGTGCCAGCAGCGCCCGACTAGCGGGAGTCGTTGACAATGAGCAGTTCTTC
clone_size: many; j_call: TRBJ2-1; d_call: TRBD2; v_call: TRBV5-1; cdr3_aa: CASSFQGTSVNLGGYNEQFF; cdr3_nt: TGCGCCAGCAGCTTCCAAGGGACTAGCGTAAACTTAGGGGGTTACAATGAGCAGTTCTTC
clone_size: many; j_call: TRBJ2-5; d_call: .; v_call: TRBV20-1; cdr3_aa: CSACCEASAETQYF; cdr3_nt: TGCAGTGCTTGTTGTGAGGCTTCGGCTGAGACCCAGTACTTC
clone_size: many; j_call: TRBJ2-3; d_call: .; v_call: TRBV7-2; cdr3_aa: CASSAAGTRAFTDTQYF; cdr3_nt: TGTGCCAGCAGCGCTGCCGGGACCCGGGCTTTCACAGATACGCAGTATTTT
clone_size: many; j_call: TRBJ2-7; d_call: TRBD1; v_call: TRBV29-1; cdr3_aa: CSVRDSSYEQYF; cdr3_nt: TGCAGCGTGAGGGACAGCTCCTACGAGCAGTACTTC
clone_size: many; j_call: TRBJ1-1; d_call: .; v_call: TRBV7-9; cdr3_aa: CASSFPYPGTEAFF; cdr3_nt: TGTGCCAGCAGCTTCCCCTATCCGGGCACTGAAGCTTTCTTT
clone_size: many; j_call: TRBJ1-1; d_call: .; v_call: TRBV20-1; cdr3_aa: CSARGLGPEAFF; cdr3_nt: TGCAGTGCTAGAGGGCTAGGACCTGAAGCTTTCTTT
clone_size: many; j_call: TRBJ2-3; d_call: .; v_call: TRBV10-3; cdr3_aa: CAISDGGEGDTQYF; cdr3_nt: TGTGCCATCAGTGATGGAGGAGAGGGGGATACGCAGTATTTT
clone_size: many; j_call: TRBJ2-3; d_call: .; v_call: TRBV3-1; cdr3_aa: CASSQVVRRRRTDTQYF; cdr3_nt: TGTGCCAGCAGCCAAGTCGTCAGGAGACGAAGGACAGATACGCAGTATTTT
clone_size: many; j_call: TRBJ1-6; d_call: .; v_call: TRBV20-1; cdr3_aa: CSARESVGRGGNSPLHF; cdr3_nt: TGCAGTGCTAGAGAAAGTGTGGGCAGGGGAGGCAATTCACCCCTCCACTTT
clone_size: once; j_call: TRBJ2-1; d_call: .; v_call: TRBV7-2; cdr3_aa: CASSLGVGSGYDEQLF; cdr3_nt: TGTGCCAGCAGCTTAGGGGTGGGTAGCGGATACGATGAGCAGCTCTTC
clone_size: few; j_call: TRBJ2-1; d_call: TRBD2; v_call: TRBV7-9; cdr3_aa: CASSLVAGGSNEQFF; cdr3_nt: TGTGCCAGCAGCTTAGTAGCGGGAGGATCTAATGAGCAGTTCTTC